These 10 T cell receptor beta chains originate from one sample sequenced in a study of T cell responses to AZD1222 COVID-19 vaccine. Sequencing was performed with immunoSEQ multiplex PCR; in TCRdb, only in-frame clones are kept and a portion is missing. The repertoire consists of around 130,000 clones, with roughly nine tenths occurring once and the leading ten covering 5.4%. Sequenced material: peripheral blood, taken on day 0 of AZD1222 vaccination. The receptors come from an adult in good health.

The CDR3 nucleotides are TGTGCCAGCAGTTTTGAGGGTGGGCTCACAGATACGCAGTATTTT. Translation: CASSFEGGLTDTQYF. J is TRBJ2-3 and V is TRBV27, with a weak D call TRBD2 (5 bases). This CDR3 comprises 15 residues. Trimming removed 3 bases at V and 2 bases at J, with 12 bases between. From germline, CDR1 is MNHEY and CDR2 SMNVEV (reference sequence).

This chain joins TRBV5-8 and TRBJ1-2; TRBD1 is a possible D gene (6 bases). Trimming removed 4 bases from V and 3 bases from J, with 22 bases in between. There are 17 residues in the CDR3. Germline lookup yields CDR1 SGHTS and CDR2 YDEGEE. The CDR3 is CASSRNARGASYYGYTF. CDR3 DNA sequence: TGTGCCAGCAGCCGAAATGCCCGGGGGGCGAGTTACTATGGCTACACCTTC.

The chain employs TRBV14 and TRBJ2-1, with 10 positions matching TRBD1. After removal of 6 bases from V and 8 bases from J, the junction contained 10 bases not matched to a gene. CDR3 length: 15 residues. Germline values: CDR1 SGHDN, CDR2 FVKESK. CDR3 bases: TGTGCCAGCAGGAGCTTCGGGACAGGGGTCGATGAGCAGTTCTTC. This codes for CASRSFGTGVDEQFF.

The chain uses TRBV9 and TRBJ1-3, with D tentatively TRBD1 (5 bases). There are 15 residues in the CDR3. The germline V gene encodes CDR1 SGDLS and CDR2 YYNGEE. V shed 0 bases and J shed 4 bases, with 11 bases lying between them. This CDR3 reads CASSVGGRGGNTIYF. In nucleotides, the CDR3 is TGTGCCAGCAGCGTAGGGGGCCGGGGCGGAAACACCATATATTTT. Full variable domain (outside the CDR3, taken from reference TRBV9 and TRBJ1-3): DSGVTQTPKHLITATGQRVTLRCSPRSGDLSVYWYQQSLDQGLQFLIQYYNGEERAKGNILERFSAQQFPDLHSELNLSSLELGDSALYFCASSVGGRGGNTIYFGEGSWLTVV.

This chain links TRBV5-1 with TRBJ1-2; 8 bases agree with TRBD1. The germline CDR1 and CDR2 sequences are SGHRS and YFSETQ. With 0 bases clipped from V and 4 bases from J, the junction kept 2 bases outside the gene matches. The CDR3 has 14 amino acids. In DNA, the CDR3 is TGCGCCAGCAGCTTGGCCGGGACAGGCTATGGCTACACCTTC. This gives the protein CASSLAGTGYGYTF.

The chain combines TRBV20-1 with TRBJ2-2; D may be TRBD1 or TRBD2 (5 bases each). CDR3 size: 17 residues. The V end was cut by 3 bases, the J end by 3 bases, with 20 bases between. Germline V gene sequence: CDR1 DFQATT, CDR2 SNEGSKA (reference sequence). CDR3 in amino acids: CSASLSGPARDTGELFF. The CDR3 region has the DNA TGCAGTGCTAGTTTATCGGGACCTGCCAGAGACACCGGGGAGCTGTTTTTT.

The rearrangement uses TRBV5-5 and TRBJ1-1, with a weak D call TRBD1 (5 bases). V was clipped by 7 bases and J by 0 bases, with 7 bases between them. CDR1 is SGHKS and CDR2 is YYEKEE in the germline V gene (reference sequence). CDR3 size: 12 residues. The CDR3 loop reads CASGAMNTEAFF. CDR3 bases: TGTGCCAGCGGGGCTATGAACACTGAAGCTTTCTTT.

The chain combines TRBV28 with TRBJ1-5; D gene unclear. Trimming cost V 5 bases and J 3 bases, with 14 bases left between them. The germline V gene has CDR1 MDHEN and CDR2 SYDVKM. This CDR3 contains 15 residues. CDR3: CASSQRRTINQPQHF. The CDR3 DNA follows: TGTGCCAGCAGTCAGAGGCGGACCATCAATCAGCCCCAGCATTTT. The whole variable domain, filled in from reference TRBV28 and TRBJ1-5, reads DVKVTQSSRYLVKRTGEKVFLECVQDMDHENMFWYRQDPGLGLRLIYFSYDVKMKEKGDIPEGYSVSREKKERFSLILESASTNQTSMYLCASSQRRTINQPQHFGDGTRLSIL.

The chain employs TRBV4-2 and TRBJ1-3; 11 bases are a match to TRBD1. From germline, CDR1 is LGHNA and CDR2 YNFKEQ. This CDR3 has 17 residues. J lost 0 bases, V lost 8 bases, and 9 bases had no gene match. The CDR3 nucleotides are TGTGCCAGCGAACCCGGGACAGGGGGGGACTCTGGAAACACCATATATTTT. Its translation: CASEPGTGGDSGNTIYF.

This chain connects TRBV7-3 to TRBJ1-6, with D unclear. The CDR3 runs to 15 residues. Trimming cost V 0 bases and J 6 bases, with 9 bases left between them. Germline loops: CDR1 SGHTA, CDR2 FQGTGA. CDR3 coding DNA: TGTGCCAGCAGCTTAACGGCAGCGGCTAATTCACCCCTCCACTTT. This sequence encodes CASSLTAAANSPLHF.